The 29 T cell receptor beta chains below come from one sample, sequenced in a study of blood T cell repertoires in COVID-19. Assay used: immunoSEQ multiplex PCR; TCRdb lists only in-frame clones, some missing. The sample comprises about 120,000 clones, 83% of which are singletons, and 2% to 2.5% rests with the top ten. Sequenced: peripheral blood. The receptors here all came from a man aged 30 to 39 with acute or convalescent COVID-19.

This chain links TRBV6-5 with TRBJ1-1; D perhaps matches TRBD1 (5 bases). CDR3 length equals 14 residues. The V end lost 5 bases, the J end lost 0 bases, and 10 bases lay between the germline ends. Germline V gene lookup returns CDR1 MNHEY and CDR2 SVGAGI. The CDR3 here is CASSPGYLNTEAFF. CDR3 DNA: TGTGCCAGCAGTCCAGGGTACCTGAACACTGAAGCTTTCTTT.

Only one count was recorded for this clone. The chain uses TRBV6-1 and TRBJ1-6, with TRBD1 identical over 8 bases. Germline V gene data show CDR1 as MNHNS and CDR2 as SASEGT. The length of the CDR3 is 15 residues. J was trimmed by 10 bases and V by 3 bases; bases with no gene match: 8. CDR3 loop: CASSEWTGQNSPLHF. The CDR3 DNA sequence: TGTGCCAGCAGTGAGTGGACAGGGCAAAACTCACCCCTCCACTTT.

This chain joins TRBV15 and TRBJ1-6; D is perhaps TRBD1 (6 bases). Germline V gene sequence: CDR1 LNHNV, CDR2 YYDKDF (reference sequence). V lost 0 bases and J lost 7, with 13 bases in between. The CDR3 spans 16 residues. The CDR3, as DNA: TGTGCCACCAGCAGAGATCGAGGGGGTGGAAATTCACCCCTCCACTTT. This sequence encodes CATSRDRGGGNSPLHF.

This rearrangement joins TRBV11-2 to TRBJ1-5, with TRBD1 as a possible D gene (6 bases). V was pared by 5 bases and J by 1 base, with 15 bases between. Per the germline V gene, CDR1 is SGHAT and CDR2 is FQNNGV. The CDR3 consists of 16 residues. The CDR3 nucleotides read TGTGCCAGCAGCGAGACCGGGACATGGAGCAATCAGCCCCAGCATTTT. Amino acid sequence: CASSETGTWSNQPQHF.

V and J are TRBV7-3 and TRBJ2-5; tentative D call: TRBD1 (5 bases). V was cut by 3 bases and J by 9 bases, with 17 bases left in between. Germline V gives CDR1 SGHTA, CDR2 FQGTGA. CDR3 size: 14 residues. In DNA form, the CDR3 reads TGTGCCAGCAGCTTTCTACAGGCCCCTGGGGCCCAGTACTTC. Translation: CASSFLQAPGAQYF. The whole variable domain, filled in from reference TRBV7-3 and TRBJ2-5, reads GAGVSQTPSNKVTEKGKYVELRCDPISGHTALYWYRQSLGQGPEFLIYFQGTGAADDSGLPNDRFFAVRPEGSVSTLKIQRTERGDSAVYLCASSFLQAPGAQYFGPGTRLLVL.

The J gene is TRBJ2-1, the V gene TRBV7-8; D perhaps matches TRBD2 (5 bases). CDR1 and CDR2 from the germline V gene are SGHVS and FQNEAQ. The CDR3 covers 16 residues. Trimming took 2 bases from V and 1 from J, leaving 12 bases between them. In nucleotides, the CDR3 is TGTGCCAGCAGCTTATCTCCGGGAAGGTCCTACAATGAGCAGTTCTTC. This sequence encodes CASSLSPGRSYNEQFF.

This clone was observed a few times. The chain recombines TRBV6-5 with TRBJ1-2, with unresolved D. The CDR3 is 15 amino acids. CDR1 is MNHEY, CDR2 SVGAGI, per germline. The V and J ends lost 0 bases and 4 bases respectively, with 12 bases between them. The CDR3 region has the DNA TGTGCCAGCAGTTACTCGACCAGGTCTGGCTATGGCTACACCTTC. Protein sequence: CASSYSTRSGYGYTF.

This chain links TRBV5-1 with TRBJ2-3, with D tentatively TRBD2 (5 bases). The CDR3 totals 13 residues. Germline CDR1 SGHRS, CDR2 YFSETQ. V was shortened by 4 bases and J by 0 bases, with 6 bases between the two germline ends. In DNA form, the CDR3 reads TGCGCCAGCAGCAGCGGAAGCACAGATACGCAGTATTTT. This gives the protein CASSSGSTDTQYF.

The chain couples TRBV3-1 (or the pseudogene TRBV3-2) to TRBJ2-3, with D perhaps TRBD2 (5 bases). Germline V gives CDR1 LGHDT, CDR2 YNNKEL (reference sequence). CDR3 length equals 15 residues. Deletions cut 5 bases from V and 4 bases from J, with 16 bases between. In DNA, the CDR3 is TGTGCCAGCAGCAGACGTCTCGCGGAGGCAGATACGCAGTATTTT. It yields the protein CASSRRLAEADTQYF.

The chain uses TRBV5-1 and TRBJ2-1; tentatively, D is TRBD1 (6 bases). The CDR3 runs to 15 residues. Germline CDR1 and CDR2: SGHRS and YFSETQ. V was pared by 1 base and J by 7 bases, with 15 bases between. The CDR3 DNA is TGCGCCAGCAGCTTGCAAGGGGGTTCCTTGAATGAGCAGTTCTTC. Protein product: CASSLQGGSLNEQFF.

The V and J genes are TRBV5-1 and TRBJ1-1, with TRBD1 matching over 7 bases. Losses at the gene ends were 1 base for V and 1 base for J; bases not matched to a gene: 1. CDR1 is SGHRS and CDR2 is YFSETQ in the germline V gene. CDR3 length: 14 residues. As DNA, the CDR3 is TGCGCCAGCAGCTTGAGGGGGCCGAACACTGAAGCTTTCTTT. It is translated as CASSLRGPNTEAFF.

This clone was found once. The CDR3 DNA reads TGTGCCAGCAGTTCCCCCCGGGGGAGGGGGACCTACGAGCAGTACGTC. It translates to CASSSPRGRGTYEQYV. The V and J genes are TRBV28 and TRBJ2-7; D might be TRBD2 (7 bases). V was shortened by 4 bases and J by 2 bases, with 18 bases between the two germline ends. The CDR3 extends over 16 amino acids. Germline V gene lookup returns CDR1 MDHEN and CDR2 SYDVKM.

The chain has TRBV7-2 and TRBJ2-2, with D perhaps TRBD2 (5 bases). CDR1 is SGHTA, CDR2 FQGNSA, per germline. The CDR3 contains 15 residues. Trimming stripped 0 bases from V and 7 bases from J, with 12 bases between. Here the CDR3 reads CASSLAAGENGELFF. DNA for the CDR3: TGTGCCAGCAGCTTAGCGGCGGGTGAGAACGGGGAGCTGTTTTTT.

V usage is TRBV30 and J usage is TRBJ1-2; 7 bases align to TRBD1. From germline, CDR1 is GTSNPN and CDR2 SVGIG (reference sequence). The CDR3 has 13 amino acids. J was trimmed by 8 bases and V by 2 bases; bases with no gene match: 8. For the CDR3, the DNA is TGTGCCTGGAGTTACAGAGGGGGCCGGGGCTACACCTTC. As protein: CAWSYRGGRGYTF.

The CDR3 DNA reads TGTGCCAGCGGCACTCAGGGGGCTTCTGGCGGGGAGCTGTTTTTT. Encoded protein: CASGTQGASGGELFF. V gene TRBV7-9 combines with J gene TRBJ2-2; TRBD1 aligns across 8 bases. Germline trimming cut 8 bases from V and 7 bases from J; bases unmatched to any gene: 12. CDR3 length: 15 amino acids. Germline-derived CDR1 and CDR2 are SEHNR and FQNEAQ (reference sequence). The full variable domain, in which reference TRBV7-9 and TRBJ2-2 provide the parts outside the CDR3, is DTGVSQNPRHKITKRGQNVTFRCDPISEHNRLYWYRQTLGQGPEFLTYFQNEAQLEKSRLLSDRFSAERPKGSFSTLEIQRTEQGDSAMYLCASGTQGASGGELFFGEGSRLTVL.

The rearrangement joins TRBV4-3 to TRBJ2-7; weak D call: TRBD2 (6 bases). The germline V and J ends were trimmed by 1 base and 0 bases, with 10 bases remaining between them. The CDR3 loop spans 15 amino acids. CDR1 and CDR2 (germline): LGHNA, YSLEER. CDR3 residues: CASSQVATSSYEQYF. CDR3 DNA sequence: TGCGCCAGCAGCCAAGTCGCGACTAGCTCCTACGAGCAGTACTTC.

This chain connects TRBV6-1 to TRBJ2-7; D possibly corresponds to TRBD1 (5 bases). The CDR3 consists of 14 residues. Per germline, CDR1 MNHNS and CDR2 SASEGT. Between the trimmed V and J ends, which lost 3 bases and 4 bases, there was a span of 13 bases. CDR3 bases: TGTGCCAGCAGTGACCGACAGTCTACTTACGAGCAGTACGTC. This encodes CASSDRQSTYEQYV.

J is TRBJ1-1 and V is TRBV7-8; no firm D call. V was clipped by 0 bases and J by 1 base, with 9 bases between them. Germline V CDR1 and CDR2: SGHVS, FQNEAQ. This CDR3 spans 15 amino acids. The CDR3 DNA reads TGTGCCAGCAGCTTAGCCGGAGTCCGGAACACTGAAGCTTTCTTT. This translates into CASSLAGVRNTEAFF.

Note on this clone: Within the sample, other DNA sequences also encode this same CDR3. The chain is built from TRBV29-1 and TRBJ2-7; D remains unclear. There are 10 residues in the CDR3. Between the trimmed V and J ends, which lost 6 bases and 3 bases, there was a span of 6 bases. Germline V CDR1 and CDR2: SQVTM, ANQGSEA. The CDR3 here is CSVRDYEQYF. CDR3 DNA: TGCAGCGTGCGAGACTACGAGCAGTACTTC.

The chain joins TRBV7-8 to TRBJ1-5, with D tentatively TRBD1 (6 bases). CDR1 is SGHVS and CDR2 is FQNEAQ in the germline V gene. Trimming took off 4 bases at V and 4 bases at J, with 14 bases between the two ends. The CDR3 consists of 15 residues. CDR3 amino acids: CASSSRDNSNQPQHF. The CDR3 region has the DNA TGTGCCAGCAGCTCCAGGGACAATTCTAATCAGCCCCAGCATTTT.

As DNA, the CDR3 is TGCGCCAGCAGCCAAGATCACAGGGTCGATCAGCCCCAGCATTTT. Its translation: CASSQDHRVDQPQHF. The chain recombines TRBV4-1 with TRBJ1-5, with a tentative D call TRBD1 (6 bases). The germline V gene has CDR1 MGHRA and CDR2 YSYEKL. The CDR3 length is 15 residues. Trimming removed 0 bases at V and 5 bases at J, with 11 bases between.

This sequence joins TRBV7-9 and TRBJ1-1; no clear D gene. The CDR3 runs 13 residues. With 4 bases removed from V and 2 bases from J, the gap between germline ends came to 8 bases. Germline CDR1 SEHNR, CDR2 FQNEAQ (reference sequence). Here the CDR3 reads CASSSEGNTEAFF. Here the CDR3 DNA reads TGTGCCAGCAGCTCCGAGGGTAACACTGAAGCTTTCTTT. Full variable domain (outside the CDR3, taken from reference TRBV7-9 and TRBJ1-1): DTGVSQNPRHKITKRGQNVTFRCDPISEHNRLYWYRQTLGQGPEFLTYFQNEAQLEKSRLLSDRFSAERPKGSFSTLEIQRTEQGDSAMYLCASSSEGNTEAFFGQGTRLTVV.

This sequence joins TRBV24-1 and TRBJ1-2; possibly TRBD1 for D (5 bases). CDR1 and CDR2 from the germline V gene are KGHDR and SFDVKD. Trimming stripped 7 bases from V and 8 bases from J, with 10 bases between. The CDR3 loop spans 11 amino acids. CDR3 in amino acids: CATRLRQGYTF. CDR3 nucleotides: TGTGCCACCAGACTCCGACAGGGCTACACCTTC.

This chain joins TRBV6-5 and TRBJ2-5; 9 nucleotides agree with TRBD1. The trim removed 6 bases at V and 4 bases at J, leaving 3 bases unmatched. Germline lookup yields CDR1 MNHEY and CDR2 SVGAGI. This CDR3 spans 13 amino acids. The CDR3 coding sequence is TGTGCCAGCAGCAACAGGGGGCTAGAGACCCAGTACTTC. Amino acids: CASSNRGLETQYF.

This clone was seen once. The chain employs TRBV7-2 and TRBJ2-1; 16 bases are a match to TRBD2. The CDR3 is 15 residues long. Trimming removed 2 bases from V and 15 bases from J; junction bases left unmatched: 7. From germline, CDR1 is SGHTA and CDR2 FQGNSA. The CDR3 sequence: CASSLLGLAGGHRFF. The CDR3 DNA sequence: TGTGCCAGCAGCTTATTGGGACTAGCGGGGGGGCATAGGTTCTTC.

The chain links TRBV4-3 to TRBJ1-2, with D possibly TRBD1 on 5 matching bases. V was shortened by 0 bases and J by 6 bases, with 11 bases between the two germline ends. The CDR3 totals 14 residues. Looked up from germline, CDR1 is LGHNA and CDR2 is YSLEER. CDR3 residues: CASSQDKDIDGYTF. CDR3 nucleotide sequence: TGCGCCAGCAGCCAAGACAAGGACATAGATGGCTACACCTTC.

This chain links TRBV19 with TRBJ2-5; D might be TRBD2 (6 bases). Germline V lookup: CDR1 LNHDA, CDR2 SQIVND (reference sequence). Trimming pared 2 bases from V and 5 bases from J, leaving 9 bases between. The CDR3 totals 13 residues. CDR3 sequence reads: CASSILGGETQYF. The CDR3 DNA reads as TGTGCCAGTAGTATACTCGGGGGTGAGACCCAGTACTTC.

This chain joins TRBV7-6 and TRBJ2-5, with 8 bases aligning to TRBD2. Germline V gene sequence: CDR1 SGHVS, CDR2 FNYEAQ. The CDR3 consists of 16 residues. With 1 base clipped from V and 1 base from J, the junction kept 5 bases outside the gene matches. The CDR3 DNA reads TGTGCCAGCAGCTTAGATATCGGGGGGGCCCAAGAGACCCAGTACTTC. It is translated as CASSLDIGGAQETQYF.

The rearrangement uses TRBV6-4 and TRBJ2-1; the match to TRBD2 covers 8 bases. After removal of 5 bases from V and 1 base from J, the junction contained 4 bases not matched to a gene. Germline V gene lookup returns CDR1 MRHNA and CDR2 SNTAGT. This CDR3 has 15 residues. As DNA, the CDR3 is TGTGCCAGCAGTCCAGCGGGAGCATCCTACAATGAGCAGTTCTTC. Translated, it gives CASSPAGASYNEQFF.